The 25 T cell receptor beta chains in this list originate from one sample, sequenced in a study of patients and donors after allogeneic stem cell transplantation. MiXCR, run by TCRdb on the RT-PCR reads, gives a single entry per CDR3 protein. The sample records about a million distinct CDR3 sequences, approximately 18% being singletons. The material sequenced was blood, either unsorted or a sorted T cell fraction (not recorded which). These TCRs come from a human donor who was either an allogeneic HSCT recipient or a stem cell or donor lymphocyte infusion donor (not recorded which). It is not recorded whose cells these are; they may come from a transplant donor.

The chain is built from TRBV27 and TRBJ2-7; D possibly corresponds to TRBD1 (5 bases). In germline, CDR1 is MNHEY, CDR2 SMNVEV (reference sequence). CDR3 length equals 15 residues. The germline V and J ends were trimmed by 2 bases and 2 bases, with 13 bases remaining between them. The CDR3 DNA reads TGTGCCAGCAGTTTAGGGGCCAACCCGGCCTACGAGCAGTACTTC. It yields the protein CASSLGANPAYEQYF.

This clonotype came up a few times. This sequence joins TRBV2 and TRBJ2-6, with D maybe TRBD2 (7 bases). The CDR3 spans 16 residues. From germline, CDR1 is SNHLY and CDR2 FYNNEI. V lost 6 bases to trimming and J lost 2 bases, with 14 bases between them. CDR3 loop: CASRGGLDAGANVLTF. The CDR3 coding sequence is TGTGCCAGCAGGGGGGGGCTAGATGCTGGGGCCAACGTCCTGACTTTC.

The chain carries TRBV4-2 and TRBJ2-2; no definite D call. V dropped 0 bases and J dropped 6 bases, with 11 bases sitting between them. The germline gives CDR1 LGHNA, CDR2 YNFKEQ. The CDR3 totals 15 residues. For the CDR3, the DNA is TGTGCCAGCAGCCAAGATCTCCTTAGCCCCGGGGAGCTGTTTTTT. Amino acids: CASSQDLLSPGELFF.

This clonotype was found a few times. The gene calls are TRBV24-1 and TRBJ2-1; 11 nucleotides line up with TRBD2. The J segment lost 2 bases and the V segment lost 8 bases, leaving 1 base of the junction unmatched. This CDR3 has 14 residues. Germline values: CDR1 KGHDR, CDR2 SFDVKD. CDR3 sequence (DNA): TGTGCCACCACTAGCGGGGGGACCTACAATGAGCAGTTCTTC. It specifies CATTSGGTYNEQFF.

The rearrangement joins TRBV6-5 to TRBJ1-2; possible D gene TRBD1, 5 bases. V lost 0 bases and J lost 6, with 11 bases in between. CDR1 and CDR2 (germline): MNHEY, SVGAGI. This CDR3 contains 14 residues. This chain's CDR3 is CASSYSGGGDGYTF. As DNA, the CDR3 is TGTGCCAGCAGTTACTCCGGGGGAGGGGATGGCTACACCTTC.

This rearrangement joins TRBV4-1 to TRBJ2-5, with TRBD2 identical over 9 bases. The CDR3 loop spans 15 amino acids. The germline V gene encodes CDR1 MGHRA and CDR2 YSYEKL. Unmatched junction bases numbered 3, after V lost 4 bases and J lost 0 bases. Written as DNA, the CDR3 is TGCGCCAGCAGCCCGGGACTAGCCTACCAAGAGACCCAGTACTTC. It translates to CASSPGLAYQETQYF.

This clonotype came up a few times. The chain joins TRBV25-1 to TRBJ2-5; a possible D gene is TRBD1 (6 bases). The V gene's germline CDR1 is MGHDK and CDR2 SYGVNS. This CDR3 has 16 residues. With 1 base removed from V and 2 bases from J, the gap between germline ends came to 14 bases. CDR3 sequence: CASSESWGQIQETQYF. The CDR3 DNA sequence: TGTGCCAGCAGTGAATCCTGGGGGCAGATACAAGAGACCCAGTACTTC.

V is TRBV10-3 and J is TRBJ1-5; TRBD1 agrees at 10 bases. The CDR3 extends over 15 amino acids. The V and J ends lost 7 bases and 4 bases, in that order; junction bases with no gene match: 7. CDR1 and CDR2 from the germline V gene are ENHRY and SYGVKD. CDR3 residues: CAITPGQGNNQPQHF. The CDR3 DNA is TGTGCCATCACCCCGGGACAGGGGAATAATCAGCCCCAGCATTTT.

The V call is TRBV6-1, the J call TRBJ2-7, with D possibly matching TRBD2 (5 bases). The CDR3 sequence is 15 residues long. Germline values: CDR1 MNHNS, CDR2 SASEGT. Deletions cut 0 bases from V and 3 bases from J, with 12 bases between. CDR3 residues: CASSEAPGRDYEQYF. The CDR3 DNA reads as TGTGCCAGCAGTGAAGCGCCCGGACGGGACTACGAGCAGTACTTC.

The chain employs TRBV27 and TRBJ1-2; a possible D gene is TRBD1 (6 bases). The germline V and J ends were trimmed by 7 bases and 6 bases, with 15 bases remaining between them. This CDR3 has 13 amino acids. Germline CDR1 MNHEY, CDR2 SMNVEV (reference sequence). The CDR3 DNA is TGTGCCAGCAAAAACAGGGAACGAAATGGCTACACCTTC. The encoded protein is CASKNRERNGYTF.

This clonotype appeared many times. The V call is TRBV12-3 or TRBV12-4, the J call TRBJ1-4; D not certain. The ends were cut back, 6 bases at V and 7 bases at J, with 9 bases in the middle. The CDR3 totals 12 residues. The DNA for the CDR3 is TGTGCCAGCAGCTTGGGAGGTGAAAAACTGTTTTTT. This gives the protein CASSLGGEKLFF.

The chain carries TRBV21-1 and TRBJ2-1; the table's D call, TRBD2, has no DNA check behind it. TRBV21-1 is recorded as a pseudogene. This CDR3 has 17 residues. The DNA for the CDR3 is TGTGCCAGCAGCGAAGCTAAGATGGAGGGCCGGGACAATGAGCAGTTCTTC. Protein: CASSEAKMEGRDNEQFF.

This clonotype was seen only a few times. The V and J genes are TRBV7-8 and TRBJ2-3, with D possibly matching TRBD2 (5 bases). The CDR3 covers 18 residues. V was pared by 3 bases and J by 1 base, with 20 bases between. Germline CDR1 and CDR2: SGHVS and FQNEAQ. CDR3 nucleotide sequence: TGTGCCAGCAGCTTTCCGGGTCTGACGGAGAGGGGCACAGATACGCAGTATTTT. Translating gives CASSFPGLTERGTDTQYF.

The rearrangement uses TRBV3-1 and TRBJ1-1, with D hard to call. The length of the CDR3 is 16 residues. Trimming took off 4 bases at V and 3 bases at J, with 18 bases between the two ends. Germline V lookup: CDR1 LGHDT, CDR2 YNNKEL (reference sequence). CDR3 in amino acids: CASSPVAGSADTEAFF. CDR3 nucleotides: TGTGCCAGCAGCCCTGTCGCGGGCTCGGCGGACACTGAAGCTTTCTTT. Using reference TRBV3-1 and TRBJ1-1 for the parts outside the CDR3, the full variable domain is DTAVSQTPKYLVTQMGNDKSIKCEQNLGHDTMYWYKQDSKKFLKIMFSYNNKELIINETVPNRFSPKSPDKAHLNLHINSLELGDSAVYFCASSPVAGSADTEAFFGQGTRLTVV.

This clonotype was counted a few times. The chain recombines TRBV15 with TRBJ1-2; D is perhaps TRBD1 (6 bases). Germline-derived CDR1 and CDR2 are LNHNV and YYDKDF (reference sequence). CDR3 length: 13 amino acids. The V and J ends lost 0 bases and 7 bases respectively, with 9 bases between them. CDR3: CATSREDSSGYTF. CDR3 DNA: TGTGCCACCAGCAGAGAGGACAGCTCTGGCTACACCTTC.

This clonotype has only a few counts. The V call is TRBV5-4, the J call TRBJ2-7; perhaps TRBD2 as D (6 bases). Per germline, CDR1 SGHNT and CDR2 YYREEE (reference sequence). Trimming took 5 bases from V and 4 from J, leaving 16 bases between them. The CDR3 has 14 amino acids. The CDR3 DNA sequence: TGTGCCAGCAGACCCGGGACTTTGGCGTACGAGCAGTACTTC. Protein: CASRPGTLAYEQYF.

V is TRBV10-3 and J is TRBJ2-3; D call uncertain. CDR1 is ENHRY and CDR2 is SYGVKD in the germline V gene. Trimming took 6 bases from V and 0 from J, leaving 7 bases between them. There are 13 residues in the CDR3. The CDR3 reads CAIRKDSTDTQYF. The CDR3 nucleotides read TGTGCCATCAGAAAGGACAGCACAGATACGCAGTATTTT.

The V and J genes are TRBV15 and TRBJ2-2, with D hard to call. V gave up 0 bases and J gave up 3 bases, with 5 bases separating them. Looked up from germline, CDR1 is LNHNV and CDR2 is YYDKDF (reference sequence). The CDR3 covers 14 residues. CDR3 in amino acids: CATSREIDTGELFF. The DNA for the CDR3 is TGTGCCACCAGCAGAGAGATTGACACCGGGGAGCTGTTTTTT.

This clonotype was detected ten times or more. V and J are TRBV5-6 and TRBJ2-1; 7 nucleotides align to TRBD1. CDR1 is SGHDT, CDR2 YYEEEE, per germline. Losses at the gene ends were 0 bases for V and 4 bases for J; bases not matched to a gene: 4. The CDR3 totals 15 residues. Here the CDR3 reads CASSLAGTAYNEQFF. CDR3 DNA sequence: TGTGCCAGCAGCTTGGCTGGGACAGCATACAATGAGCAGTTCTTC.

The V call is TRBV20-1, the J call TRBJ2-7; perhaps D is TRBD1 or TRBD2 (5 bases each). With 2 bases removed from V and 0 bases from J, the gap between germline ends came to 17 bases. The V gene's germline CDR1 is DFQATT and CDR2 SNEGSKA (reference sequence). The CDR3 runs to 16 residues. The CDR3 nucleotides are TGCAGTGCTAGAAACCGGGACGGAGCCCTCTCCTACGAGCAGTACTTC. It codes for CSARNRDGALSYEQYF.

This clonotype has at least ten counts. The J gene is TRBJ1-1, the V gene TRBV5-1; perhaps TRBD1 as D (6 bases). V shed 4 bases and J shed 3 bases, with 16 bases lying between them. The germline V gene has CDR1 SGHRS and CDR2 YFSETQ. The CDR3 covers 15 residues. For the CDR3, the DNA is TGCGCCAGCAGCGCTAGACAGGCCCTCTACACTGAAGCTTTCTTT. Amino acid sequence: CASSARQALYTEAFF. Filled out from reference TRBV5-1 and TRBJ1-1, the complete variable domain reads KAGVTQTPRYLIKTRGQQVTLSCSPISGHRSVSWYQQTPGQGLQFLFEYFSETQRNKGNFPGRFSGRQFSNSRSEMNVSTLELGDSALYLCASSARQALYTEAFFGQGTRLTVV.

The rearrangement links TRBV4-2 to TRBJ1-1; D gene ambiguous. The CDR3 sequence is 17 residues long. The germline CDR1 and CDR2 sequences are LGHNA and YNFKEQ. The ends were cut back, 0 bases at V and 0 bases at J, with 14 bases in the middle. The CDR3 reads CASSQEVRINMNTEAFF. In nucleotides, the CDR3 is TGTGCCAGCAGCCAAGAGGTCCGGATTAACATGAACACTGAAGCTTTCTTT.

In its sample, this clonotype was seen a few times. The genes are TRBV5-1 and TRBJ2-1; tentative D call: TRBD1 (5 bases). The CDR3 contains 13 residues. The germline V gene has CDR1 SGHRS and CDR2 YFSETQ. The V and J ends lost 5 bases and 5 bases respectively, with 11 bases between them. The CDR3 sequence: CASRIDRNNEQFF. The CDR3 DNA reads TGCGCCAGCAGGATCGACAGAAACAATGAGCAGTTCTTC.

This clonotype was picked up a small number of times. The J gene is TRBJ2-7, the V gene TRBV9; 12 nucleotides align to TRBD2. The CDR3 sequence is 15 residues long. Germline-derived CDR1 and CDR2 are SGDLS and YYNGEE. Unmatched junction bases numbered 4, after V lost 0 bases and J lost 6 bases. This chain's CDR3 is CASSVGTSGVGEQYF. The CDR3, as DNA: TGTGCCAGCAGCGTAGGGACTAGCGGGGTTGGCGAGCAGTACTTC.

There are a few counts of this clonotype. This chain connects TRBV11-1 to TRBJ2-5; tentatively, D is TRBD2 (5 bases). The CDR3 loop spans 15 amino acids. CDR1 and CDR2 from the germline V gene are SGHAT and FQDESV (reference sequence). Trimming stripped 3 bases from V and 0 bases from J, with 11 bases between. The CDR3 bases are TGTGCCAGCAGCTTCCACTGGGGAGACCAAGAGACCCAGTACTTC. As protein: CASSFHWGDQETQYF.